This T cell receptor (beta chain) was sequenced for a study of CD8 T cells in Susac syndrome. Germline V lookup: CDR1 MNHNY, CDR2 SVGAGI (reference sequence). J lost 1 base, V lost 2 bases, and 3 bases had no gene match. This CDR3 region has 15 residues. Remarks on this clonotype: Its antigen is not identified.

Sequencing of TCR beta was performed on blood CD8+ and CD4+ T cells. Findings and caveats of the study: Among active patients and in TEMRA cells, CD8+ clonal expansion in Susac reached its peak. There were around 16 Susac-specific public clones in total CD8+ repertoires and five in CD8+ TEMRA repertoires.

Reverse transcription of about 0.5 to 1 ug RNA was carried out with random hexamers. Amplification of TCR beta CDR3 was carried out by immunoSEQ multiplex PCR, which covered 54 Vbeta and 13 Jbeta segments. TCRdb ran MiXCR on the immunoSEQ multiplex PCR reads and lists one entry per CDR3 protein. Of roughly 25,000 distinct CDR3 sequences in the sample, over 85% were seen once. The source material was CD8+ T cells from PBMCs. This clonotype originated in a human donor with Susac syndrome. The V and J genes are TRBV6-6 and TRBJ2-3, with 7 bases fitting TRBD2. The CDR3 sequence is CASSYPRGGTDTQYF. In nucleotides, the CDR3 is TGTGCCAGCAGTTACCCCCGGGGGGGCACAGATACGCAGTATTTT.